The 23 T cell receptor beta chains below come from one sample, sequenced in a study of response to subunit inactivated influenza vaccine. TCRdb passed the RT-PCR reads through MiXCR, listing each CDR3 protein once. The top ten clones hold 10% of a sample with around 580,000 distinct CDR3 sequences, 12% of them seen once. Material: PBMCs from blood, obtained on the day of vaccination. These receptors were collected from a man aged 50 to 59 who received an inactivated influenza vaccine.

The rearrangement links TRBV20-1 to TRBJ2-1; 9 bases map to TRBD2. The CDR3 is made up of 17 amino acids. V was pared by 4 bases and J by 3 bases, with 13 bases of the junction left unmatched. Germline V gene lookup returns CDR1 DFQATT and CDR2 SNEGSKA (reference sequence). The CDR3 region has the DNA TGCAGTGCTACCTCCCCCCGTAGCGGGGGAGGCTACAATGAGCAGTTCTTC. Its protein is CSATSPRSGGGYNEQFF.

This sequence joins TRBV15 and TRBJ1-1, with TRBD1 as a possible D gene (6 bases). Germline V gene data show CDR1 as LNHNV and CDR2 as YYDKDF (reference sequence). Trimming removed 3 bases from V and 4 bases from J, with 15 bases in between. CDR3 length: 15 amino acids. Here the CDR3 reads CATSSHTGLSTEAFF. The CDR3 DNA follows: TGTGCCACCAGCAGTCATACAGGGCTGAGCACTGAAGCTTTCTTT. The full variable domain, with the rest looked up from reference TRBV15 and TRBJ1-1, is DAMVIQNPRYQVTQFGKPVTLSCSQTLNHNVMYWYQQKSSQAPKLLFHYYDKDFNNEADTPDNFQSRRPNTSFCFLDIRSPGLGDTAMYLCATSSHTGLSTEAFFGQGTRLTVV.

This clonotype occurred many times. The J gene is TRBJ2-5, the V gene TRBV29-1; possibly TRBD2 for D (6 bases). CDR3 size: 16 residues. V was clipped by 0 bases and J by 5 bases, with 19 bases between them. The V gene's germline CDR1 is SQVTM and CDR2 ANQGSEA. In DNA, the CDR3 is TGCAGCGTTGAAGATCCCCGGGAGAGTACCCGTGAGACCCAGTACTTC. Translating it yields CSVEDPRESTRETQYF.

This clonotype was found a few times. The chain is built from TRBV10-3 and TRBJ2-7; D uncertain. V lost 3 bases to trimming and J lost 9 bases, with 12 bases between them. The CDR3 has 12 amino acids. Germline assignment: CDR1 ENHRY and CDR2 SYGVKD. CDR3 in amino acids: CAISDLGEWQYF. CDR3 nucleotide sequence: TGTGCCATCAGTGATCTCGGCGAATGGCAGTACTTC.

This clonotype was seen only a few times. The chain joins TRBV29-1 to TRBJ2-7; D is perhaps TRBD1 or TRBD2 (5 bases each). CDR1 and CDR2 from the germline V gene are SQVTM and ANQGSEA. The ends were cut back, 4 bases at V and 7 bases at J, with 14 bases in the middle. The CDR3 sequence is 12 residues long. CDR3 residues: CSVGRDWGEQYF. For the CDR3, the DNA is TGCAGCGTTGGTCGCGACTGGGGGGAGCAGTACTTC.

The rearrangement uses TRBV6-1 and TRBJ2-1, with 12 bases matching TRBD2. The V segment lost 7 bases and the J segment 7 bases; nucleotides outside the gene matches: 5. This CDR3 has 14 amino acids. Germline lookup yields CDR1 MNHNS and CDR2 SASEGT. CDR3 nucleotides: TGTGCCAGCAAACTAGCGGGAGGAGGGAATGAGCAGTTCTTC. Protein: CASKLAGGGNEQFF.

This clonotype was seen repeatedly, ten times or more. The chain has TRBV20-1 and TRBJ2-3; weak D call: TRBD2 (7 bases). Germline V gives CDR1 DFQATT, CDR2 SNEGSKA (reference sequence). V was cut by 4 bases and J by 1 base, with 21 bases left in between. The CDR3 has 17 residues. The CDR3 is CSATPAQGRVGTDTQYF. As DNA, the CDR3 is TGCAGTGCTACCCCCGCCCAGGGGAGGGTGGGCACAGATACGCAGTATTTT.

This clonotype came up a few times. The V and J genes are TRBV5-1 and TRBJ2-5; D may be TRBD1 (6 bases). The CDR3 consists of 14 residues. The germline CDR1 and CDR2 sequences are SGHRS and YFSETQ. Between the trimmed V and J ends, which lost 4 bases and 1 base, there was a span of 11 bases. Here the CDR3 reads CASSDGQPQETQYF. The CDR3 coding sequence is TGCGCCAGCAGCGATGGACAGCCCCAAGAGACCCAGTACTTC. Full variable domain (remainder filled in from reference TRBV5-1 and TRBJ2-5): KAGVTQTPRYLIKTRGQQVTLSCSPISGHRSVSWYQQTPGQGLQFLFEYFSETQRNKGNFPGRFSGRQFSNSRSEMNVSTLELGDSALYLCASSDGQPQETQYFGPGTRLLVL.

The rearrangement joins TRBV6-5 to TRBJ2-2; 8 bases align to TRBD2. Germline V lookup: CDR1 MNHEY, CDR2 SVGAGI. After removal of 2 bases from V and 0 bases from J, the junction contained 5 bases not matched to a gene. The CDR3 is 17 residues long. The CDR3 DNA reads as TGTGCCAGCAGTTACGAGCCGGGACTAGCGAACACCGGGGAGCTGTTTTTT. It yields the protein CASSYEPGLANTGELFF.

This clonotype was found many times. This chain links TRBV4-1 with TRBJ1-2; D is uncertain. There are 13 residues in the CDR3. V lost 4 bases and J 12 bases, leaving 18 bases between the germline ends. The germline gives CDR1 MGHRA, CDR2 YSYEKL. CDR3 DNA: TGCGCCAGCAGCCCCCGCCTTAGGTCGGGGAACACCTTC. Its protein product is CASSPRLRSGNTF.

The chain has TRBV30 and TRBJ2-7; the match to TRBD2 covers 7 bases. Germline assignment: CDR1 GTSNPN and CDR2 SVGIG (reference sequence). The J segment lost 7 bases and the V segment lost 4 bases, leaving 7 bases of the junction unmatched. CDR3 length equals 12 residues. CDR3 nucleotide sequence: TGTGCCTGGAATTGGGGGGGTGAGGAGCAGTACTTC. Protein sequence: CAWNWGGEEQYF.

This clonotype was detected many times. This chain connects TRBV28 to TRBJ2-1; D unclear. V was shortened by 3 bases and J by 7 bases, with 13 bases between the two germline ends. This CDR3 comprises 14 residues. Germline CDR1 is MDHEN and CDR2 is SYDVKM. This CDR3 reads CASSFPRAGNEQFF. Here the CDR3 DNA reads TGTGCCAGCAGTTTTCCCCGGGCCGGGAATGAGCAGTTCTTC.

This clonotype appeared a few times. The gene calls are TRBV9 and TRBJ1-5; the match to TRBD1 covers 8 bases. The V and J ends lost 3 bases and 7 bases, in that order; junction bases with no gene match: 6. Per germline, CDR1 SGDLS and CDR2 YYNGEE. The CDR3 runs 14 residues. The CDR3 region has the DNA TGTGCCAGCAGCGGGGGACAGGACGGACAGCCCCAGCATTTT. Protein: CASSGGQDGQPQHF.

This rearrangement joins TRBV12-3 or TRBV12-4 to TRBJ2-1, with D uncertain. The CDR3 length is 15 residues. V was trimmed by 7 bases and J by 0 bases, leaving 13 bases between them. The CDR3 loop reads CASTGMRSSYNEQFF. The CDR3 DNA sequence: TGTGCCAGCACCGGAATGCGTAGCTCCTACAATGAGCAGTTCTTC.

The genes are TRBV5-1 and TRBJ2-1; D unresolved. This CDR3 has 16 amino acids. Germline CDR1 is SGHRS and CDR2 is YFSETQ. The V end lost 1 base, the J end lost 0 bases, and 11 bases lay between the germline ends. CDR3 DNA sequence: TGCGCCAGCAGCTTGAGGGCAGTAATCTCCTACAATGAGCAGTTCTTC. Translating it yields CASSLRAVISYNEQFF.

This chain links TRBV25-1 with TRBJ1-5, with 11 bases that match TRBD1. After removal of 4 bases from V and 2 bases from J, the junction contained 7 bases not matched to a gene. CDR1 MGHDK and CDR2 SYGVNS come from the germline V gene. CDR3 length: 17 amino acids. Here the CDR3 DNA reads TGTGCCAGCAGTGGGACAGGGGGCGCAACCGGCAATCAGCCCCAGCATTTT. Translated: CASSGTGGATGNQPQHF.

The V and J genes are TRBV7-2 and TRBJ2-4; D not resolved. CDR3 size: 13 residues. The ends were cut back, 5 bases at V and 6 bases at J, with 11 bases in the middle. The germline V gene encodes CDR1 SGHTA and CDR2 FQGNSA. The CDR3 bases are TGTGCCAGCAGCCGCCCGGGCCTAAACATTCAGTACTTC. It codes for CASSRPGLNIQYF.

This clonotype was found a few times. CDR3 sequence reads: CASAKMAGGIEQYF. The CDR3 DNA follows: TGTGCCAGCGCCAAAATGGCCGGGGGTATCGAGCAGTACTTC. The chain is built from TRBV7-2 and TRBJ2-7, with D possibly TRBD2 on 6 matching bases. The CDR3 sequence is 14 residues long. Deletions cut 8 bases from V and 6 bases from J, with 20 bases between. CDR1 and CDR2 from the germline V gene are SGHTA and FQGNSA.

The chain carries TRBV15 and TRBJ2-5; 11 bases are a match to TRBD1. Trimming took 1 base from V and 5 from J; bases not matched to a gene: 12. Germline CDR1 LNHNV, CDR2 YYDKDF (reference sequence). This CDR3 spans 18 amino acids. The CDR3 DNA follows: TGTGCCACCAGCAGAGGGACAGGGGGCGACGTAACGTGGGAGACCCAGTACTTC. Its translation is CATSRGTGGDVTWETQYF.

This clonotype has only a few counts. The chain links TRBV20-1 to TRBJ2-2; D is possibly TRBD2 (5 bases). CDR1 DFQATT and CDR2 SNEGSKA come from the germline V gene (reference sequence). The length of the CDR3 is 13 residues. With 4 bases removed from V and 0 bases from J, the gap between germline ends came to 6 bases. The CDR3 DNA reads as TGCAGTGCTACGGGAACGAACACCGGGGAGCTGTTTTTT. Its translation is CSATGTNTGELFF.

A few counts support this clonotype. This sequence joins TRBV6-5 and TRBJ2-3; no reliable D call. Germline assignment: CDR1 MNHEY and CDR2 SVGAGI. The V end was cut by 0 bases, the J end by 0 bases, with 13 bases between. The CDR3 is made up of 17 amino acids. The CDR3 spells CASSYSILASSTDTQYF. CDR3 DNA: TGTGCCAGCAGTTACTCGATTTTGGCTTCTAGCACAGATACGCAGTATTTT.

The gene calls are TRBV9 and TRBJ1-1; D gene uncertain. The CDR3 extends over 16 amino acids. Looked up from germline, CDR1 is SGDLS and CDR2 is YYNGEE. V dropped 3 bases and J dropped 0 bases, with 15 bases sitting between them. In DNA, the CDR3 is TGTGCCAGCAGCGCCCCCCTTTCGGTTATGAACACTGAAGCTTTCTTT. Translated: CASSAPLSVMNTEAFF. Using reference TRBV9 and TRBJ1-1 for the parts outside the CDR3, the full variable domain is DSGVTQTPKHLITATGQRVTLRCSPRSGDLSVYWYQQSLDQGLQFLIQYYNGEERAKGNILERFSAQQFPDLHSELNLSSLELGDSALYFCASSAPLSVMNTEAFFGQGTRLTVV.

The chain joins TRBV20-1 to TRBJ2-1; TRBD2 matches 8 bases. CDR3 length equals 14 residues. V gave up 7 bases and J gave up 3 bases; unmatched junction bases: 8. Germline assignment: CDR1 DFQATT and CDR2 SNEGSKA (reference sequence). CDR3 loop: CSVRGGPNYNEQFF. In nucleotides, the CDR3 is TGCAGTGTACGCGGGGGGCCCAACTACAATGAGCAGTTCTTC.